This T cell receptor (beta chain) was sequenced for a study of cytomegalovirus exposure and HLA in healthy donors. At collection, donors were nominally healthy, but unrecorded immune exposures were probable. Both 60 Vbeta primers and 13 Jbeta primers went into the PCR. Sequenced by immunoSEQ multiplex PCR; TCRdb stores in-frame clones only, minus some. The sample lists over 120,000 clones, around 80% seen once, with about 2.5% in the top ten. This clone turned up a few times. The CDR3 has 13 residues. Trimming took off 5 bases at V and 3 bases at J, with 10 bases between the two ends. Germline V gives CDR1 SEHNR, CDR2 FQNEAQ (reference sequence).

The TCR comes from a man in his forties or fifties in good health and CMV-seronegative. This chain connects TRBV7-9 to TRBJ1-1; the D gene is possibly TRBD1 (5 bases). Sequencing was performed on PBMCs. The CDR3 loop reads CASSGGADTEAFF. DNA of the CDR3: TGTGCCAGCAGCGGAGGGGCGGACACTGAAGCTTTCTTT.